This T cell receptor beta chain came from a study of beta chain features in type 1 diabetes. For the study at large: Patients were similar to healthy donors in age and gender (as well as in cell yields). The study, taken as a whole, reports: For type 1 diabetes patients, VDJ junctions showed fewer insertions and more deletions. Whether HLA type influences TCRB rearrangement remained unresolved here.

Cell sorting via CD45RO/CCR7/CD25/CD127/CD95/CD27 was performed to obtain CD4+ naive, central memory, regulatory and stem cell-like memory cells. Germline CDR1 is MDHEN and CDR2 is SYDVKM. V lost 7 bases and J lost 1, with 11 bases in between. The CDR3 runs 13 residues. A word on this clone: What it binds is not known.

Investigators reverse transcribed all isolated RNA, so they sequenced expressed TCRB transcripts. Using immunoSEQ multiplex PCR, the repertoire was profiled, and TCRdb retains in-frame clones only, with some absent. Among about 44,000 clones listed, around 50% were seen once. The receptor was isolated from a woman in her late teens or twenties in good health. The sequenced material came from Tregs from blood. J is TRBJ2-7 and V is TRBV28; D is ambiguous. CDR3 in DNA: TGTGCCAGCACCCAACAGCCTTCCTACGAGCAGTACTTC. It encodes CASTQQPSYEQYF.